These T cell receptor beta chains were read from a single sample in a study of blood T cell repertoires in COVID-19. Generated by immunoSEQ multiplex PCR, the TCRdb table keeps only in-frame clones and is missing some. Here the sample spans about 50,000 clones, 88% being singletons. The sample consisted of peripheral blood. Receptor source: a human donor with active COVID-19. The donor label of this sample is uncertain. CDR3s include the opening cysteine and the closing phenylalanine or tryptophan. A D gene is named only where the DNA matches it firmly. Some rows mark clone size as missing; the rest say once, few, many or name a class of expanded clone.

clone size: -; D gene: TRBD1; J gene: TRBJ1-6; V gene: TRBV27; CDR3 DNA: TGTGCCAGCGCCATTACCTCGACAGGGGGCTTCTCACCCCTCCACTTT; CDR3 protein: CASAITSTGGFSPLHF
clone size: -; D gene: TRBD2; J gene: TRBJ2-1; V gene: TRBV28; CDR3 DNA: TGTGCCAGCAGGGGCGGGGGGACTGGGGCCTACAATGAGCAGTTCTTC; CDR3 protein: CASRGGGTGAYNEQFF
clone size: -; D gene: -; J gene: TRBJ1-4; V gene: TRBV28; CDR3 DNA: TGTGCCAGCAGTTCGGGGGACCGCGAACCCGGGAAACTGTTTTTT; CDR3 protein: CASSSGDREPGKLFF
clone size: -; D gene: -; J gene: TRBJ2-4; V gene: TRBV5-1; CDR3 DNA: TGCGCCAGCAGAGTAGACTGGACGGGGGACATTCAGTACTTC; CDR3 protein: CASRVDWTGDIQYF
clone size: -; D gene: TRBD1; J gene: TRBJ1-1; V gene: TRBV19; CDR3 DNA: TGTGCCAGTAGTCGACAGGGGCTGGGGAACACTGAAGCTTTCTTT; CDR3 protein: CASSRQGLGNTEAFF
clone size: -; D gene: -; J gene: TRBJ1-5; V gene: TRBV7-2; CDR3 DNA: TGTGCCAGCAGCTTAGTTTTCTTGCAGCCCCAGCATTTT; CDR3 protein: CASSLVFLQPQHF
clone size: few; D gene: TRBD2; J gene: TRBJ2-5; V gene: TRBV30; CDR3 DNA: TGTGCCTGGAGTAGTGTCTCGCGGGGGTTCGGAGAGACCCAGTACTTC; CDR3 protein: CAWSSVSRGFGETQYF
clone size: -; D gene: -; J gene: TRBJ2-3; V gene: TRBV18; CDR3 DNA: TGTGCCAGCTCACCACCGCTGAGAACCCGCACAGATACGCAGTATTTT; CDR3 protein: CASSPPLRTRTDTQYF
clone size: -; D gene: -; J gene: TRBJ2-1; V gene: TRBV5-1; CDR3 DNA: TGCGCCAGCAGCCTTCAGGGCCCGATTTACAATGAGCAGTTCTTC; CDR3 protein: CASSLQGPIYNEQFF
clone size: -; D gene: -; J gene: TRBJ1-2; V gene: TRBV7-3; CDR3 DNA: TGTGCCAGCAGCTTAAGCCCGGGGGTGGCTGGCTACACCTTC; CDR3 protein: CASSLSPGVAGYTF
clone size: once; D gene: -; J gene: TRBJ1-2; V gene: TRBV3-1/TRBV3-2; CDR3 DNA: TGTGCCAGCAGCCACAGACAGAGTAACTATGGCTACACCTTC; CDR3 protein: CASSHRQSNYGYTF
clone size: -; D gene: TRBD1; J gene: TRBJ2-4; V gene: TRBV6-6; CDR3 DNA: TGTGCCAGCAGCCCCAGGACAGGGGTAGCCAAAAACATTCAGTACTTC; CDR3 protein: CASSPRTGVAKNIQYF
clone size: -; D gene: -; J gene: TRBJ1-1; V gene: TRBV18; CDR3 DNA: TGTGCCAGCTCATTCGACAGACTTGAAGCTTTCTTT; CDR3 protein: CASSFDRLEAFF
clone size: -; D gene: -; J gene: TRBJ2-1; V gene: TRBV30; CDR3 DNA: TGTGCCTGGAGTGAGGGGATCTACAATGAGCAGTTCTTC; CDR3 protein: CAWSEGIYNEQFF
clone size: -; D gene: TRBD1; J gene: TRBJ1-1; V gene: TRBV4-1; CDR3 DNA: TGCGCCAGCAGCCAAGTTGCAGGGGGCGGGTCCACTGAAGCTTTCTTT; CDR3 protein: CASSQVAGGGSTEAFF
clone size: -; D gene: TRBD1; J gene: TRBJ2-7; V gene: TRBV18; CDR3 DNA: TGTGCCAGCCGAGACGGGACAGGGAGCTCCTACGAGCAGTACTTC; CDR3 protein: CASRDGTGSSYEQYF
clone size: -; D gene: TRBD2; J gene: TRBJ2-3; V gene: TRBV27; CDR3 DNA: TGTGCCAGCAGTGATCGGGACTACGGGGGGAGTACGCAGTATTTT; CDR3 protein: CASSDRDYGGSTQYF
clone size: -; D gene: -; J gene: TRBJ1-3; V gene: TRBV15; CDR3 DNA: TGTGCCACCAGCAGAGATATATCCTCTGGAAACACCATATATTTT; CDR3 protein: CATSRDISSGNTIYF
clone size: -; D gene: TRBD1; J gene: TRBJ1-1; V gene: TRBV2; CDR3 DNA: TGTGCCAGCAGTGGACAGGGGTTGGACACTGAAGCTTTCTTT; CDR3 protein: CASSGQGLDTEAFF
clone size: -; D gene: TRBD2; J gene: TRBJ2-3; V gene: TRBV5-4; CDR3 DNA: TGTGCCAGCAGCCCCGGGGTAGCGGGGTTCACAGATACGCAGTATTTT; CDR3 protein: CASSPGVAGFTDTQYF
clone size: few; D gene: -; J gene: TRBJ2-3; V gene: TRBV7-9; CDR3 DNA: TGTGCCAGCAGCTTAATACAGGGTTTCACAGATACGCAGTATTTT; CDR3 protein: CASSLIQGFTDTQYF
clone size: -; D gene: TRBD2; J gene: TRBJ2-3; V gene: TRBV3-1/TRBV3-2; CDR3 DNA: TGTGCCAGCAGCCAACAAGAGGGCTGGAGCGGGGGATTAGATACGCAGTATTTT; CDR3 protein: CASSQQEGWSGGLDTQYF
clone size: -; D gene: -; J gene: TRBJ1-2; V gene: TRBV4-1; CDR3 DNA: TGCGCCAGCAGCGTCCACGGGTATGGCTACACCTTC; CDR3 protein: CASSVHGYGYTF
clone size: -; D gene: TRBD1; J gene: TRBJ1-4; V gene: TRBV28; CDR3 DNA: TGTGCCAGCAGATTTGACAGGGGCCCTGAAAAACTGTTTTTT; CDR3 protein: CASRFDRGPEKLFF
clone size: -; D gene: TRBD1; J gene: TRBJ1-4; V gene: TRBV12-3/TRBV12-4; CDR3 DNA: TGTGCCAGCAGTTTACAGGGGGCTGAAAAACTGTTTTTT; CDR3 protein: CASSLQGAEKLFF
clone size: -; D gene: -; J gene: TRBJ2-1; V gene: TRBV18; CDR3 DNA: TGTGCCAGCTCACCACCAGTGAGCTCCTACAATGAGCAGTTCTTC; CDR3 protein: CASSPPVSSYNEQFF
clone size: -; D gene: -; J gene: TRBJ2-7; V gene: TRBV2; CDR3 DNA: TGTGCCAGCCACGGTTTAAACTACGAGCAGTACTTC; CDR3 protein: CASHGLNYEQYF
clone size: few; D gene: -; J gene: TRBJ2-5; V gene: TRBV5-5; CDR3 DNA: TGTGCCAGCAACCGTGGGTCTCGGGAGATCCAGTACTTC; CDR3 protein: CASNRGSREIQYF
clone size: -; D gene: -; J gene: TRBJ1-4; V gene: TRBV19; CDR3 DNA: TGTGCCAGTAGTACCCTAGGCCGTGCAACTAATGAAAAACTGTTTTTT; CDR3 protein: CASSTLGRATNEKLFF
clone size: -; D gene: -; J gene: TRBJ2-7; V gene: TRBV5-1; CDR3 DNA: TGCGCCAGCAGGGAGGGACCTTGGGACTACGAGCAGTACTTC; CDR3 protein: CASREGPWDYEQYF
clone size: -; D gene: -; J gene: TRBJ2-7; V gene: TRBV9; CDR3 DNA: TGTGCCAGCAGCGTAACTTGGGGGGTTAACTACGAGCAGTACTTC; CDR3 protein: CASSVTWGVNYEQYF
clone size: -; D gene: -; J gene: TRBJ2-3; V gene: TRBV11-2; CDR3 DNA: TGTGCCAGCAGCTTAGATGAAGCGGATGGATATCGGTTTAAGGCAGATACGCAGTATTTT; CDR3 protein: CASSLDEADGYRFKADTQYF
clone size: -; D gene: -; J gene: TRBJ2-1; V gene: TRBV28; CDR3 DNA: TGTGCCAGCAGTTTGGACACCTACAATGAGCAGTTCTTC; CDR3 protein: CASSLDTYNEQFF
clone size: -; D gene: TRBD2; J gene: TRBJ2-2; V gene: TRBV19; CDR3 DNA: TGTGCCAGTCGGACTAGCGGACTGAACACCGGGGAGCTGTTTTTT; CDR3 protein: CASRTSGLNTGELFF
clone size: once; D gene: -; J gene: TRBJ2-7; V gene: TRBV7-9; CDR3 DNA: TGTGCCAGCAGCCCGGCACTAGACTACGAGCAGTACTTC; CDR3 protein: CASSPALDYEQYF
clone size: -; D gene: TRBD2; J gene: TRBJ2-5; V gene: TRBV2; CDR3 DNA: TGTGCCAGCAAACGACTAGCGGGAACTGGGGGAGGAACTTGGGAGACCCAGTACTTC; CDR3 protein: CASKRLAGTGGGTWETQYF
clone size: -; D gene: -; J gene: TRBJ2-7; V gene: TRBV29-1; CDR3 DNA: TGCAGCTTCCGGACAGAGAGATACGAGCAGTACTTC; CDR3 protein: CSFRTERYEQYF
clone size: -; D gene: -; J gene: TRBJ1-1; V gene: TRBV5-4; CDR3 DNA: TGTGCCAGCAGCTTTCTCAACACTGAAGCTTTCTTT; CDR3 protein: CASSFLNTEAFF
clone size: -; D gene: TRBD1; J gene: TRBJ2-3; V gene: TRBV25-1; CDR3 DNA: TGTGCCAGCAGTGATCCGGGGGGACAGGGACCCACAGATACGCAGTATTTT; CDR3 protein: CASSDPGGQGPTDTQYF
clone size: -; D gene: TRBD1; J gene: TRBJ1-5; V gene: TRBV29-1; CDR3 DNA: TGCAGCGTTGCGGACAGGGCCAATCAGCCCCAGCATTTT; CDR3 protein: CSVADRANQPQHF
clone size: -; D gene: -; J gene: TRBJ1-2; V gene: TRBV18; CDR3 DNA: TGTGCCAGCTCAAAAGGGGCTAATAACTATGGCTACACCTTC; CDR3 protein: CASSKGANNYGYTF
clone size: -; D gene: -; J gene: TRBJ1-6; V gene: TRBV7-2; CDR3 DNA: TGTGCCAGCAGCTTAGAATGGGTAGCGTCACCCCTCCACTTT; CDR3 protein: CASSLEWVASPLHF
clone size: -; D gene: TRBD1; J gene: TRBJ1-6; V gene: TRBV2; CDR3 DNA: TGTGCCAGCAGTGAAAGGGGGACAGGGTTTTCACCCCTCCACTTT; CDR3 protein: CASSERGTGFSPLHF
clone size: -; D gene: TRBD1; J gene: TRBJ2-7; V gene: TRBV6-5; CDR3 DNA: TGTGCCAGCAGTTACTCCACAGGGGGCTTTGGTTACGAGCAGTACTTC; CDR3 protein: CASSYSTGGFGYEQYF
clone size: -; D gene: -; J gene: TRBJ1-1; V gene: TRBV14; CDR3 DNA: TGTGCCAGCAGCCACTCCATACTTCAGGGAGGTAGCACTGAAGCTTTCTTT; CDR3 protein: CASSHSILQGGSTEAFF
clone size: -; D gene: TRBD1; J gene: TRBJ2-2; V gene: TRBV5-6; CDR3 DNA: TGTGCCAGCAGCTCTCTCCGGGACAGGATCGCCGGGGAGCTGTTTTTT; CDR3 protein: CASSSLRDRIAGELFF
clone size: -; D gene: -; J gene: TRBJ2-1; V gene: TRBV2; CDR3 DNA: TGTGCCAGCGGGGAGGTTAGGAATGAGCAGTTCTTC; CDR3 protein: CASGEVRNEQFF
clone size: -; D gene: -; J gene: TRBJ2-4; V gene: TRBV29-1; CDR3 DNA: TGCAACGTGATTCAGGGTACGGCCAAAAACATTCAGTACTTC; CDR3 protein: CNVIQGTAKNIQYF
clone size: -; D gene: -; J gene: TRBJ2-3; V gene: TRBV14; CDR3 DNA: TGTGCCAGCTCACCGAGGAGCAGGGTCACAGATACGCAGTATTTT; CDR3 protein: CASSPRSRVTDTQYF
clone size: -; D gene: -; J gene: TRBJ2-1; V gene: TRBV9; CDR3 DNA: TGTGCCAGCAGCTCCCAGGGGTTCAATGAGCAGTTCTTC; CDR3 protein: CASSSQGFNEQFF
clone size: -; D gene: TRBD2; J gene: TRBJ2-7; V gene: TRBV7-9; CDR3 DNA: TGTGCCAGCATCCCACTAGCGGGGTCCTACGAGCAGTACTTC; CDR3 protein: CASIPLAGSYEQYF
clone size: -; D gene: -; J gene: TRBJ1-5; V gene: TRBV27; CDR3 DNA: TGTGCCAGCAGCCCAGGGAATAGCAATCAGCCCCAGCATTTT; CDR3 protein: CASSPGNSNQPQHF